Each of the 7 T cell receptor beta chains below was sequenced from the same sample in a study of shared clonotypes between healthy human individuals. The repertoire was sequenced with immunoSEQ multiplex PCR; TCRdb's copy has only in-frame clones and lacks some. This sample has some 2,000,000 clones, with more than 90% found just once. Input material: naive CD4+ T cells sorted from blood. The subset here: CD45RA+ positively selected. The receptors shown here come from a man younger than 35 in good health.

This chain links TRBV21-1 with TRBJ2-7; the listed D gene, TRBD1, was not tested against the DNA. TRBV21-1 is deemed a pseudogene. This CDR3 has 16 residues. In nucleotides, the CDR3 is TGTGCCAGCATTAAAAATTCCGGGACAGGGGTTTACGAGCAGTACTTC. As protein: CASIKNSGTGVYEQYF.

The chain uses TRBV18 and TRBJ2-7; no reliable D call. Trimming left V 2 bases short and J 3 bases short, with 14 bases between. Germline loops: CDR1 KGHSH, CDR2 LQKENI. The CDR3 is made up of 15 amino acids. In nucleotides, the CDR3 is TGTGCCAGCTCACCAGCTCAGGTTTTACTCTACGAGCAGTACTTC. This codes for CASSPAQVLLYEQYF.

This chain joins TRBV6-5 and TRBJ1-1, with TRBD1 as a possible D gene (5 bases). The V end was cut by 9 bases, the J end by 1 base, with 18 bases between. This CDR3 region has 15 residues. In germline, CDR1 is MNHEY, CDR2 SVGAGI. CDR3 sequence (DNA): TGTGCCAGTCAAAGAACCCGGGGGAAGAACACTGAAGCTTTCTTT. It yields the protein CASQRTRGKNTEAFF.

Turning to this clone: This CDR3 is also generated by other DNA sequences in the sample. The chain employs TRBV5-1 and TRBJ1-1; D not certain. The germline V and J ends were trimmed by 0 bases and 0 bases, with 6 bases remaining between them. The CDR3 totals 14 residues. From germline, CDR1 is SGHRS and CDR2 YFSETQ. CDR3 nucleotides: TGCGCCAGCAGCTTGGCAGCCGTGAACACTGAAGCTTTCTTT. This translates into CASSLAAVNTEAFF.

The gene calls are TRBV7-9 and TRBJ1-2; D is unresolved. In germline, CDR1 is SEHNR, CDR2 FQNEAQ (reference sequence). CDR3 size: 11 residues. The V gene lost 5 bases and the J gene lost 6 bases, with 7 bases spanning the gap. CDR3 sequence reads: CASSRQDGYTF. Here the CDR3 DNA reads TGTGCCAGCAGCCGCCAGGATGGCTACACCTTC.

The chain joins TRBV6-6 to TRBJ1-3; D remains ambiguous. This CDR3 has 15 amino acids. Germline assignment: CDR1 MNHNY and CDR2 SVGAGI (reference sequence). The germline V and J ends were trimmed by 0 bases and 4 bases, with 10 bases remaining between them. In DNA form, the CDR3 reads TGTGCCAGCAGTTACTCGTTCCCTTCGGGAAACACCATATATTTT. This codes for CASSYSFPSGNTIYF.

In the case of this clone: Within the sample, other DNA sequences also encode this same CDR3. This chain connects TRBV2 to TRBJ2-2, with D uncertain. From germline, CDR1 is SNHLY and CDR2 FYNNEI. V was clipped by 7 bases and J by 5 bases, with 8 bases between them. The length of the CDR3 is 12 residues. For the CDR3, the DNA is TGTGCCAGCACAGGTGATACCGGGGAGCTGTTTTTT. It codes for CASTGDTGELFF. The full variable domain, completed using reference TRBV2 and TRBJ2-2, is EPEVTQTPSHQVTQMGQEVILRCVPISNHLYFYWYRQILGQKVEFLVSFYNNEISEKSEIFDDQFSVERPDGSNFTLKIRSTKLEDSAMYFCASTGDTGELFFGEGSRLTVL.